This T cell receptor (beta chain) emerged from a study of OX40 agonist ivuxolimab in advanced cancers. For the study at large: Under the entry rules, prior anti-PD-1, anti-PD-L1 or anti-CTLA-4 therapy was allowed, and roughly 43% had some. A partial response was reached by three patients: one with hepatocellular carcinoma and two with cutaneous melanoma.

Profiling relied on immunoSEQ multiplex PCR, and the TCRdb table lists in-frame clones only, not all of them. Here the sample spans fewer than 50,000 clones, 85% to 95% being singletons. Regarding the study as a whole: Expanded clones were, on average, more numerous among CD8+ T cells than CD4+.

The CDR3 length is 15 residues. From germline, CDR1 is SNHLY and CDR2 FYNNEI. Trimming took 0 bases from V and 4 from J, leaving 9 bases between them. About this clone itself: Its specificity is unknown.

This chain links TRBV2 with TRBJ2-2, with a tentative D call TRBD2 (5 bases). This sample comprised CD4+ or CD8+ T cells sorted from blood, obtained in a trial of the OX40 agonist ivuxolimab. This receptor was taken from an adult with an advanced solid tumor such as melanoma, head and neck, liver or kidney cancer. The CDR3 reads CASSEAGVTTGELFF. CDR3 coding DNA: TGTGCCAGCAGTGAAGCGGGAGTAACCACCGGGGAGCTGTTTTTT.